The clone carrying this T cell receptor beta chain was detected ten times or more. The target antigen is unknown. This sample was taken from a study of T cells in Graves' hyperthyroidism and ophthalmopathy. Notes on the study in general: Most thyroid clonotypes expanded above 0.001 were also detected in blood.

The TCR beta CDR3 regions underwent amplification using RNA transcripts as the source. Primed by the HTBI set, a first-round RT-PCR was run on the TCR CDR3. TCRdb reprocessed the multiplex PCR reads with MiXCR, giving one entry per CDR3 protein. This table has approximately 620,000 distinct CDR3 sequences, about 16% appearing once. The V gene's germline CDR1 is GTSNPN and CDR2 SVGIG (reference sequence). Trimming cost V 3 bases and J 2 bases, with 12 bases left between them. The CDR3 spans 14 residues. Ophthalmopathy in the patients scored at least 3 on Clinical Activity Score and at least 4 on NOSPECS grade, lasting under 3 months. Diagnoses rested on clinical symptoms, serum thyroxine and TRAb, thyroid ultrasound and orbital computed tomography. PBMCs came from 9 to 10 ml fresh peripheral blood.

The clonotype originates from a woman between 40 and 55 years old with Graves' ophthalmopathy. The sequenced sample was blood. The chain uses TRBV30 and TRBJ2-3; possible D gene TRBD2, 7 bases. The DNA of the CDR3 is TGTGCCTGGAGACCCGGGGGGCCCACAGATACGCAGTATTTT. Its protein is CAWRPGGPTDTQYF.